This T cell receptor beta chain originates from a study of T-cell reconstitution after alpha-beta-depleted transplantation in children. Study-level points and caveats: The origin of alpha-beta T cells about two months after transplant was reportedly several hundred expanded graft clones. At one year after transplant, newly produced T cells mostly accounted for T-cell counts and diversity.

Preparation of the TCRbeta library used unique molecular identifiers. Via MiXCR, TCRdb re-called the PCR reads, giving one row per CDR3 protein. The table has approximately 500,000 distinct CDR3 sequences, more than 20% seen once. This clonotype was seen only a few times. The antigen remains undetermined. This receptor was obtained from a boy in the first two years of life with Wiskott-Aldrich syndrome, due to receive a stem cell transplant. Sequencing used PBMCs, obtained before TCRalphabeta/CD19-depleted stem cell transplant.

CDR3 protein: CATGLSGPQHF. The CDR3 DNA sequence: TGTGCCACCGGGCTTTCGGGGCCCCAGCATTTT. J is TRBJ1-5 and V is TRBV24-1; D gene unclear. V lost 9 bases, J lost 9 bases, and 11 bases lay in between. The CDR3 length is 11 residues. The germline V gene has CDR1 KGHDR and CDR2 SFDVKD.